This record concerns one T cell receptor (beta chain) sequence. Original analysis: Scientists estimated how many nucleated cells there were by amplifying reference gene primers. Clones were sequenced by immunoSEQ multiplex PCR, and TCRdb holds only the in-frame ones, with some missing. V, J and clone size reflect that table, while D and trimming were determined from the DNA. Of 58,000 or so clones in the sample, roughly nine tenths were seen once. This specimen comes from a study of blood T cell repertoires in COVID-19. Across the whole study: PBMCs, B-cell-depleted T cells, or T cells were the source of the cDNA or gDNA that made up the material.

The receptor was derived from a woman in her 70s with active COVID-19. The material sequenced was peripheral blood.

In DNA, the CDR3 is TGTGCCATCAGTGACGGGGGATACGAGCAGTACTTC. Translated: CAISDGGYEQYF. The V call is TRBV10-3, the J call TRBJ2-7; a possible D gene is TRBD2 (6 bases). Germline CDR1 ENHRY, CDR2 SYGVKD. This CDR3 contains 12 residues. Trimming left V 3 bases short and J 4 bases short, with 7 bases between.